Sequencing of this T cell receptor beta chain was carried out in a study of T cell responses to AZD1222 COVID-19 vaccine (dated by TCRdb to the early 2020s). A note on the overall study: Because spike-specific TCR depth and breadth did not differ between the two schedules, AZD1222 recipients who got a second dose at roughly 4 weeks were pooled with those who got a second dose at roughly 12 weeks. A total of 233 trial participants underwent TCR sequencing, of whom 207 had received two doses of AZD1222 and around 25 had received two doses of the MenACWY control vaccine. Trial participants were enrolled by age into 18-55, 56-69 and 70-plus year subgroups, with roughly 160, 29 and 62 TCR-sequenced participants respectively.

The CDR3 regions of human TCRbeta chains were analyzed by immunosequencing. Under the source paper's analysis protocol: Repertoire TCRs were matched against a reference library of SARS-CoV-2-specific TCRs generated with the MIRA antigen-specificity platform. Breadth meant the fraction of unique TCRs that were SARS-CoV-2-associated, whereas depth meant the fraction of total T cells that were SARS-CoV-2-associated. Using the MIRA data, each spike-specific TCR was mapped to the spike region that the TCR reacts to and placed in a CD4 or CD8 class. Log10-transformed breadth and depth values were compared by one-way ANOVA with Sidak's multiple comparisons tests. Not all clones reach the TCRdb copy of this immuneACCESS table, which keeps in-frame sequences only. Checked studies attribute under half of the gap to unresolved V genes and leave the rest unexplained. The DNA gave D and trimming, while V, J and clone size come from that table. The sample includes 70,000 to 90,000 clones, with roughly nine tenths observed a single time. Together, the top ten hold over 2% of the sample.

The time point label corresponds to: baseline before first vaccination. Vaccinee samples came from UK trials COV001 and COV002, including a single-blind randomized controlled phase 2/3 trial of AZD1222 (ChAdOx1 nCoV-19) in healthy adults. For TCRbeta chain sequencing, PBMC samples were collected from trial participants at day 0 and at day 28 after the second dose. What the authors observed across the whole study: The 56-69-year group was small, and its depth increase did not reach significance, likely because of low power. After two AZD1222 doses, both the breadth and the depth of spike-specific TCRs were significantly higher than at day 0 and than in MenACWY recipients. Most participants were white British and females outnumbered males, and the authors suggested that clonal diversity may have been underestimated. The vaccine-associated CD4 TCRs covered the entire spike protein, and the dominant responses fell in regions 160-218 and 743-854. Conclusions about previously exposed vaccinees were limited because only a handful of AZD1222 recipients were SARS-CoV-2 seropositive at baseline. Because no day 14 peak-response samples were available, the repertoires could be characterized only after the peak T cell response. Reportedly, almost half of the unique spike-specific TCRs recognized epitopes lying outside the regions that are mutated in the B.1.351 and B.1.1.7 variants.

For CDR1 and CDR2, the germline V gene lists SGHVS and FQNEAQ. V drops 1 base and J drops 2 bases, leaving 12 bases in between. Spanning cysteine to phenylalanine, the CDR3 consists of 16 amino acids. Only the CDR3 part of the read is kept: 48 bases, read in frame from the first base. This clone was seen a handful of times. Its antigen has not been determined. No base quality values were provided; no much bigger clone lies one nucleotide off. Here the sequenced sample was peripheral blood, taken on day 0 of AZD1222 vaccination. The sequence is built from TRBV7-8 and TRBJ2-1; D gene: possibly TRBD2, on 6 matching bases. The TCR originated in an adult in good health. The DNA is TGTGCCAGCAGCTTAGTTGGCGGGGCGACCTACAATGAGCAGTTCTTC. It translates as CASSLVGGATYNEQFF.